This T cell receptor beta chain was sequenced in a study of CD8 T cells in Susac syndrome. In this sample, this clonotype turned up a few times. The CDR3 runs 13 residues. CDR1 and CDR2 from the germline V gene are LGHDT and YNNKEL (reference sequence). V lost 4 bases and J lost 6; bases outside the gene matches: 1. CD8+ and CD4+ T cells from blood underwent TCR beta sequencing, which was carried out in a high-throughput format. As controls, healthy donors matched for age and sex were used. Both CD4+ and CD8+ T cells were negatively isolated, and TEMRA cells underwent FACS enrichment. The RNA, about 0.5 to 1 ug, was put through reverse transcription using random hexamers. TCR beta CDR3 was amplified by immunoSEQ covering 54 Vbeta and 13 Jbeta. MiXCR was run by TCRdb on the immunoSEQ multiplex PCR reads, yielding one entry per CDR3 protein. Of around 160,000 distinct CDR3 sequences listed, approximately 92% are singletons.

The chain carries TRBV3-1 and TRBJ1-2; 11 bases agree with TRBD1. This receptor was taken from a human donor in good health. Sample: CD4+ T cells from PBMCs. DNA for the CDR3: TGTGCCAGCAGCCTGGGACAGGGGGATGGCTACACCTTC. This encodes CASSLGQGDGYTF. The whole variable domain, remainder taken from reference TRBV3-1 and TRBJ1-2, is DTAVSQTPKYLVTQMGNDKSIKCEQNLGHDTMYWYKQDSKKFLKIMFSYNNKELIINETVPNRFSPKSPDKAHLNLHINSLELGDSAVYFCASSLGQGDGYTFGSGTRLTVV.